One sample yielded the 6 T cell receptor beta chains listed below, sequenced in a study of blood T cell repertoires in COVID-19. This table comes from immunoSEQ multiplex PCR, and its TCRdb copy is limited to in-frame clones, with some not included. This table holds around 200,000 clones, over 80% found once. Sequenced sample: peripheral blood. These receptors were taken from a woman between 40 and 55 years old with COVID-19, enrolled during active disease.

Only a few counts were recorded for this clone. The chain links TRBV19 to TRBJ1-2; no firm D call. This CDR3 is built from 16 residues. Germline CDR1 LNHDA, CDR2 SQIVND (reference sequence). Trimming removed 6 bases from V and 1 base from J, with 18 bases in between. The CDR3 DNA sequence: TGTGCCAGTAGCCGAAGGTGGGAGCAGCGTAACTATGGCTACACCTTC. Protein: CASSRRWEQRNYGYTF.

The J gene is TRBJ1-2, the V gene TRBV6-2 or TRBV6-3, with TRBD1 matching over 7 bases. The V segment lost 4 bases and the J segment 6 bases; nucleotides outside the gene matches: 11. CDR1 and CDR2 (germline): MNHEY, SVGEGT. This CDR3 spans 15 amino acids. Here the CDR3 DNA reads TGTGCCAGCAGTTCCGGGACAGCCAGCTCAAATGGCTACACCTTC. Protein product: CASSSGTASSNGYTF.

This clone showed up just once. The genes are TRBV18 and TRBJ2-1, with TRBD2 matching over 11 bases. CDR3 length: 17 residues. Per the germline V gene, CDR1 is KGHSH and CDR2 is LQKENI. After removal of 3 bases from V and 2 bases from J, the junction contained 6 bases not matched to a gene. The chain's CDR3 is CASSPPISGRAYNEQFF. CDR3 in DNA: TGTGCCAGCTCACCTCCCATTAGCGGGAGGGCCTACAATGAGCAGTTCTTC.

As for this clone: Other DNA sequences in this specimen translate into the identical CDR3. This sequence joins TRBV11-2 and TRBJ1-1, with D possibly being TRBD1 (6 bases). V was shortened by 6 bases and J by 1 base, with 9 bases between the two germline ends. The CDR3 has 13 residues. Germline-derived CDR1 and CDR2 are SGHAT and FQNNGV. This CDR3 is CASRRGQNTEAFF. The CDR3 nucleotides are TGTGCCAGCAGGAGGGGACAGAACACTGAAGCTTTCTTT.

Only one count was recorded for this clone. V and J are TRBV28 and TRBJ2-7; TRBD2 agrees at 11 bases. Germline assignment: CDR1 MDHEN and CDR2 SYDVKM. The CDR3 contains 14 residues. V lost 6 bases to trimming and J lost 3 bases; unmatched junction nucleotides: 4. The DNA of the CDR3 is TGTGCCAGCAGAATAGCGGGAGGGAACTACGAGCAGTACTTC. This translates into CASRIAGGNYEQYF.

V and J are TRBV27 and TRBJ1-1; perhaps TRBD1 as D (6 bases). V was cut by 7 bases and J by 5 bases, with 14 bases left in between. In germline, CDR1 is MNHEY, CDR2 SMNVEV (reference sequence). The CDR3 contains 13 residues. The CDR3 is CASKSSGETEAFF. CDR3 DNA: TGTGCCAGCAAAAGCTCAGGGGAAACTGAAGCTTTCTTT.